The T cell receptor beta chain under discussion was sequenced for a study of T cells in tuberculosis. Some clones are missing from TCRdb's copy, which holds only in-frame ones; the method was immunoSEQ multiplex PCR. Counted here are 40,000 to 45,000 clones, approximately 94% occurring once; the ten biggest clones make up about 1.8%. CDR3 size: 15 residues. Germline-derived CDR1 and CDR2 are SGHDT and YYEEEE. Trimming at V came to 2 bases and at J to 8 bases, leaving 8 bases not matched to a gene. This sequence originates from a donor between 10 and 35 years old with latent tuberculosis or without tuberculosis infection. Some clones in this sample may be carry-over from other donors' samples. The specimen sequenced was PBMCs. The chain couples TRBV5-6 to TRBJ2-2; 8 nucleotides line up with TRBD1. The CDR3 protein is CASSFGRGLIGELFF. CDR3 DNA sequence: TGTGCCAGCAGCTTTGGCAGGGGGCTGATTGGGGAGCTGTTTTTT.